The sequence of this T cell receptor (beta chain) was determined in a study of early T cells in non-severe SARS-CoV-2 infection (dated by TCRdb to the early 2020s). Regarding the complete study: Bulk RNA from unsorted whole blood was used for TCR sequencing, so alpha and beta chains could not be paired. Findings and caveats that apply to the study as a whole: VDJdb matching was skewed toward anti-spike CD8 responses and likely underestimated virus-specific expansions, missing private and CD4 specificities.

The protocol used for the library was 5' RACE. Instrument on record: NextSeq 500. In the TCR library protocol, unique molecular identifiers were attached to individual cDNA molecules to correct for PCR bias and sequencing error. Both TCR alpha and beta chains were sequenced, and tight co-correlation was observed between alpha and beta sequence abundances in each sample. In the authors' own workflow: Decombinator V4 was used to annotate the V gene, J gene and CDR3 of the TCR sequences. Expanded TCRs were defined as changing significantly between any two time points under a Poisson model with p below 0.0001. TCR abundances were normalised to the total number of TCRs sequenced per sample and were expressed as counts per million. MAIT TCRs were defined by TRAV1-2 paired with TRAJ12, TRAJ20 or TRAJ33, and iNKT TCRs by TRAV10 paired with TRAJ18. VDJdb, accessed 1 November 2021, was searched for CMV, EBV and SARS-CoV-2 annotated TCRs, excluding TCRs annotated for multiple antigens. TCRdb ran its own pipeline on the public reads, namely fastp trimming at Q25 and MiXCR clone calling, and kept in-frame beta chains. Each CDR3 protein appears once, grouped with its most common genes and DNA. TCRdb assigned the V and J calls; the authors' analysis was not used. The sample includes some 26,000 distinct CDR3 sequences, with about 4.5% observed a single time. The ten largest clonotypes hold roughly 5.3% of the sample.

Set within a cohort of healthcare workers in London, UK, this nested case-control study involved weekly PCR testing of nasopharyngeal swabs along with blood sampling. Healthcare workers were recruited during the week of the UK lockdown, between 23 and 31 March 2020, and followed weekly for up to about 15 weeks. This clonotype was counted many times. What antigen it recognizes has not been identified. Base quality data are lacking; no much larger clone is found one base away. CDR1 and CDR2 are read off the germline V gene (reference sequence) as DFQATT and SNEGSKA. V trim: 3 bases; J trim: 2 bases; unmatched bases: 7. Taken from cysteine to phenylalanine, the CDR3 has 17 residues. The sequence is cut down to CDR3 DNA, 51 bases in frame from base 1.

The sequence was obtained from an adult who was a healthcare worker with PCR-confirmed SARS-CoV-2 infection or an uninfected control (not recorded which). Recombination connected TRBV20-1 to TRBJ2-6; 10 junctional bases match TRBD1. The source material was whole blood. The DNA sequence is TGCAGTGCTAGGACAGGGGGCGCGAGGACTGGGGCCAACGTCCTGACTTTC. This is translated as CSARTGGARTGANVLTF.